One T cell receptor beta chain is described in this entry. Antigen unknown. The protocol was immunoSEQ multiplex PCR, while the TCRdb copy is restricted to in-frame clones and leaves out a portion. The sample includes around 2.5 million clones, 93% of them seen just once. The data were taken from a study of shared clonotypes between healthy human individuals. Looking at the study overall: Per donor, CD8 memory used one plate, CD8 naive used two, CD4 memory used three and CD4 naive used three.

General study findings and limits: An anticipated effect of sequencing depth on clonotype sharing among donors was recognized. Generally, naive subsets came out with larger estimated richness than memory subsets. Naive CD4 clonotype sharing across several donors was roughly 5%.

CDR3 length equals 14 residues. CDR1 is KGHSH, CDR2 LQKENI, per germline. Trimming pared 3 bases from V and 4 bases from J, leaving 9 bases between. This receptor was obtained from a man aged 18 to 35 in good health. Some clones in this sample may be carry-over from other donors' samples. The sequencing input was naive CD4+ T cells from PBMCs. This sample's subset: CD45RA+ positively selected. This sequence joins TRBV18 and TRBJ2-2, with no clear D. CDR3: CASSPAWATGELFF. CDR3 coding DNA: TGTGCCAGCTCACCCGCATGGGCCACCGGGGAGCTGTTTTTT.